These T cell receptor beta chains were read from a single sample in a study of neoadjuvant anti-PD-1 for oral cavity cancer. Some clones are missing from TCRdb's copy, which holds only in-frame ones; the method was immunoSEQ multiplex PCR. The table records about 14,000 clones, about 73% of them present only once. The source was PBMCs, collected after nivolumab (anti-PD-1) treatment. These receptors all stem from a person between 40 and 85 years old with oral cavity squamous cell carcinoma. CDR3s include the opening cysteine and the closing phenylalanine or tryptophan. The D gene is left open where the match is weak. Clone sizes are given selectively: once, few, many, or a class where the clone is expanded.

TRBV7-3	TRBJ2-5	-	TRBD2	TGTGCCAGCAGCCGCGGGAGGGAAGAGACCCAGTACTTC	CASSRGREETQYF
TRBV28	TRBJ1-1	-	-	TGTGCCAGCAGTTCCCCCCCCGGGGGTAGCACTGAAGCTTTCTTT	CASSSPPGGSTEAFF
TRBV5-1	TRBJ2-1	-	TRBD2	TGCGCCAGCGGCCCGGGACAGAAGGGACTAGCGGGAGGTAATGAGCAGTTCTTC	CASGPGQKGLAGGNEQFF
TRBV27	TRBJ2-3	-	-	TGTGCCAGCAGTACCCAAGGCGGGACCTATAGCACAGATACGCAGTATTTT	CASSTQGGTYSTDTQYF
TRBV6-1	TRBJ1-2	-	-	TGTGCCAGCAGTCCCAAGGGGACGGGCTATGGCTACACCTTC	CASSPKGTGYGYTF
TRBV28	TRBJ1-2	once	-	TGTGCCAGCAGTCGAAGCCGGACACCCAACTATGGCTACACCTTC	CASSRSRTPNYGYTF
TRBV6-5	TRBJ2-3	-	TRBD2	TGTGCCAGCAGTTCTTCCGGACTAGTTGCAGATACGCAGTATTTT	CASSSSGLVADTQYF
TRBV5-1	TRBJ2-1	once	TRBD2	TGCGCCAGCAGCCTCTTAATGACTAGCGGGAGAGACAATGAGCAGTTCTTC	CASSLLMTSGRDNEQFF
TRBV9	TRBJ2-5	-	TRBD1	TGTGCCAGCAGCATGCCGGGACAGGTCCACTTC	CASSMPGQVHF
TRBV7-2	TRBJ2-7	-	-	TGTGCCAGCAGCTTAATGACCCCCTTAGAGCAGTACTTC	CASSLMTPLEQYF
TRBV6-5	TRBJ2-7	once	TRBD1	TGTGCCAGCAGTCAACAGGGGGCGCAGGCACAGCAGTACTTC	CASSQQGAQAQQYF
TRBV28	TRBJ2-5	-	TRBD2	TGTGCCAGCAGTTATGGTGGTAGCGGGATTCAAGAGACCCAGTACTTC	CASSYGGSGIQETQYF
TRBV11-3	TRBJ2-3	-	-	TGTGCCAGCAGCTGTAGGCACCCCAAGTCTTGGACAGATACGCAGTATTTT	CASSCRHPKSWTDTQYF
TRBV9	TRBJ2-5	-	TRBD2	TGTGCCAGCAGCCATAGGACTAGCGGACAAGAGACCCAGTACTTC	CASSHRTSGQETQYF
TRBV27	TRBJ2-1	once	TRBD2	TGTGCCAGCAGTCTCCAGGATGGCGGGAGGTACAATGAGCAGTTCTTC	CASSLQDGGRYNEQFF
TRBV11-2	TRBJ2-1	few	TRBD2	TGTGCCAGCAGCTTAGAGGCGGGAGAGGGCAATGAGCAGTTCTTC	CASSLEAGEGNEQFF
TRBV5-1	TRBJ2-7	-	TRBD2	TGCGCCAGCAGCTTGGGAACTAGCGGGAGTGTTTTCTCCTACGAGCAGTACTTC	CASSLGTSGSVFSYEQYF
TRBV6-1	TRBJ2-2	-	-	TGTGCCAGCAGTGATTTTTGGGGGGCTGGCACCGGGGAGCTGTTTTTT	CASSDFWGAGTGELFF
TRBV7-2	TRBJ2-7	-	-	TGTGCCAGCAGCTCACAAGACTCCTACGAGCAGTACTTC	CASSSQDSYEQYF
TRBV7-2	TRBJ2-4	-	TRBD2	TGTGCCAGCAGCACCGGGACTAGTGGCTTTACTACAGCCAAAAACATTCAGTACTTC	CASSTGTSGFTTAKNIQYF
TRBV5-1	TRBJ2-7	-	TRBD2	TGCGCCAGCAGCGCGGGACTAGCGGGCGGCTCCTACGAGCAGTACTTC	CASSAGLAGGSYEQYF
TRBV6-5	TRBJ2-4	-	-	TGTGCCAGCAGTTACACCCGAGGCGGCATTCAGTACTTC	CASSYTRGGIQYF
TRBV5-4	TRBJ2-5	-	-	TGTGCCAGCAGCGATCCTGGGGGCCAAGAGACCCAGTACTTC	CASSDPGGQETQYF
TRBV15	TRBJ2-1	-	-	TGTGCCACCAGCAGAGATCGGGGGGCGGGTGACAATGAGCAGTTCTTC	CATSRDRGAGDNEQFF
TRBV10-2	TRBJ2-5	once	-	TGCGCCAGCAGTTCTAGCCCCTCCCCACAAGAGACCCAGTACTTC	CASSSSPSPQETQYF